The present T cell receptor beta chain was sequenced within a study of PD-L1 blockade in urothelial cancer. CDR1 is SGHDN and CDR2 is FVKESK in the germline V gene. V lost 0 bases, J lost 3 bases, and 5 bases stayed unmatched. The CDR3 runs 15 residues. This table comes from immunoSEQ multiplex PCR, and its TCRdb copy is limited to in-frame clones, with some not included. The profile shows roughly 25,000 clones, 84% of them singletons. The study collected 1 to 8 samples per patient, pretreatment and on-treatment. The source is a man aged 65 to 79 with urothelial cancer. This sample comprised PBMCs, obtained around atezolizumab (anti-PD-L1) treatment. V usage is TRBV14 and J usage is TRBJ2-7, with TRBD1 matching over 7 bases. The CDR3 protein is CASSQESGGSYEQYF. The CDR3 DNA is TGTGCCAGCAGCCAAGAATCAGGGGGTAGCTACGAGCAGTACTTC.